The 21 T cell receptor beta chains below were found in one sample sequenced in a study of hypomethylating agent response in myelodysplastic syndrome. Produced via immunoSEQ multiplex PCR; TCRdb's table is partial and in-frame only. The profile covers roughly 9,300 clones, with 83% appearing a single time and roughly 4.2% taken by the ten largest. The specimen comprised bone marrow, sampled before or after starting hypomethylating agent treatment for myelodysplastic syndrome (not recorded which). Receptor source: a human donor with myelodysplastic syndrome.

In its sample, this clone was seen once. The rearrangement joins TRBV5-1 to TRBJ2-7; 10 bases are shared with TRBD1. The CDR3 is 14 residues long. Looked up from germline, CDR1 is SGHRS and CDR2 is YFSETQ. V was pared by 4 bases and J by 2 bases, with 3 bases of the junction left unmatched. The chain's CDR3 is CASSGDRGTYEQYF. CDR3 coding DNA: TGCGCCAGCAGCGGGGACAGGGGAACCTACGAGCAGTACTTC.

The chain is built from TRBV6-6 and TRBJ1-1; D is uncertain. Trimming cost V 6 bases and J 1 base, with 12 bases left between them. The CDR3 totals 14 residues. Germline CDR1 is MNHNY and CDR2 is SVGAGI (reference sequence). Here the CDR3 reads CASSLRSRNTEAFF. In nucleotides, the CDR3 is TGTGCCAGCAGCCTCAGGAGCCGGAACACTGAAGCTTTCTTT.

This chain joins TRBV9 and TRBJ2-2; D gene uncertain. The CDR3 extends over 13 amino acids. Trimming cost V 3 bases and J 6 bases, with 9 bases left between them. The germline gives CDR1 SGDLS, CDR2 YYNGEE. The CDR3 here is CASSGSFAGELFF. The CDR3 DNA follows: TGTGCCAGCAGCGGATCTTTCGCCGGGGAGCTGTTTTTT.

This chain joins TRBV29-1 and TRBJ2-3, with no clear D. The germline V and J ends were trimmed by 3 bases and 0 bases, with 13 bases remaining between them. In germline, CDR1 is SQVTM, CDR2 ANQGSEA. CDR3 size: 15 residues. CDR3 DNA: TGCAGCGTTGACGACGGGTCATCTAGCACAGATACGCAGTATTTT. Encoded protein: CSVDDGSSSTDTQYF.

The rearrangement uses TRBV27 and TRBJ2-1, with TRBD2 as a possible D gene (6 bases). The CDR3 has 10 residues. Germline V CDR1 and CDR2: MNHEY, SMNVEV (reference sequence). V lost 5 bases, J lost 13 bases, and 9 bases lay in between. CDR3 region: CASSGGIQFF. Written as DNA, the CDR3 is TGTGCCAGCAGTGGGGGGATACAGTTCTTC.

This chain uses TRBV5-4 with TRBJ2-1; TRBD1 might be the D (6 bases). V lost 3 bases and J 6 bases, leaving 10 bases between the germline ends. The CDR3 runs to 13 residues. The V gene's germline CDR1 is SGHNT and CDR2 YYREEE (reference sequence). CDR3 residues: CASSSTDSNEQFF. The CDR3 DNA sequence: TGTGCCAGCAGCTCGACGGACAGCAATGAGCAGTTCTTC.

The CDR3 region has the DNA TGTGCCAGCAGTTTCTGGGACAGGGTGGGCACTGAAGCTTTCTTT. It yields the protein CASSFWDRVGTEAFF. The V call is TRBV28, the J call TRBJ1-1, with 9 bases that match TRBD1. Trimming cost V 3 bases and J 4 bases; bases outside gene matches: 6. Germline CDR1 and CDR2: MDHEN and SYDVKM. This CDR3 spans 15 amino acids.

The chain recombines TRBV7-9 with TRBJ1-5; 9 bases align to TRBD1. Germline CDR1 SEHNR, CDR2 FQNEAQ (reference sequence). This CDR3 region has 15 residues. The V and J ends lost 5 bases and 4 bases, in that order; junction bases with no gene match: 6. The CDR3: CASSQGDRANQPQHF. CDR3 DNA sequence: TGTGCCAGCAGCCAAGGGGACAGGGCAAATCAGCCCCAGCATTTT.

The V gene is TRBV7-9, the J gene TRBJ1-2; no clear D. Deletions cut 5 bases from V and 4 bases from J, with 14 bases between. CDR1 and CDR2 (germline): SEHNR, FQNEAQ (reference sequence). The CDR3 spans 14 residues. The CDR3 region has the DNA TGTGCCAGCAGCCGAACGGGGATGGGCTATGGCTACACCTTC. Its protein product is CASSRTGMGYGYTF.

The V and J genes are TRBV5-6 and TRBJ2-5; D is possibly TRBD2 (6 bases). V dropped 0 bases and J dropped 2 bases, with 17 bases sitting between them. Germline CDR1 SGHDT, CDR2 YYEEEE. The CDR3 length is 17 residues. The CDR3 DNA sequence: TGTGCCAGCAGCTTGGCCCGAGCCAGACTAGGACAAGAGACCCAGTACTTC. This sequence encodes CASSLARARLGQETQYF.

The chain employs TRBV10-3 and TRBJ2-7; 10 positions match TRBD2. The trim removed 4 bases at V and 0 bases at J, leaving 3 bases unmatched. This CDR3 contains 15 residues. The V gene's germline CDR1 is ENHRY and CDR2 SYGVKD. The DNA for the CDR3 is TGTGCCATCAGTGGCCCTAGCGGGAGCTCCTACGAGCAGTACTTC. This sequence encodes CAISGPSGSSYEQYF.

V and J are TRBV4-1 and TRBJ2-3, with D unclear. Per germline, CDR1 MGHRA and CDR2 YSYEKL. The CDR3 extends over 16 amino acids. Trimming removed 0 bases from V and 0 bases from J, with 10 bases in between. The CDR3 sequence: CASSQEETRSTDTQYF. CDR3 nucleotides: TGCGCCAGCAGCCAAGAGGAGACACGGAGCACAGATACGCAGTATTTT.

The chain employs TRBV6-1 and TRBJ1-4; no firm D call. With 4 bases removed from V and 8 bases from J, the gap between germline ends came to 14 bases. Germline CDR1 reads MNHNS; CDR2 reads SASEGT. The CDR3 loop spans 14 amino acids. CDR3 amino acids: CASSAVAIGEKLFF. The CDR3 DNA is TGTGCCAGCAGTGCAGTAGCGATAGGGGAAAAACTGTTTTTT.

In this sample, this clone turned up once. The rearrangement uses TRBV5-5 and TRBJ2-7; 11 nucleotides match TRBD2. V was pared by 3 bases and J by 2 bases, with 10 bases of the junction left unmatched. Germline assignment: CDR1 SGHKS and CDR2 YYEKEE (reference sequence). The CDR3 has 17 amino acids. The CDR3: CASSSQTVLAGAYEQYF. The CDR3 nucleotides are TGTGCCAGCAGCTCGCAAACCGTACTAGCGGGGGCCTACGAGCAGTACTTC.

This chain joins TRBV4-1 and TRBJ2-5; the match to TRBD1 covers 8 bases. The J call may be in error: the DNA end matches TRBJ2-7 better. The CDR3 length is 15 residues. The germline CDR1 and CDR2 sequences are MGHRA and YSYEKL. The CDR3 coding sequence is TGCGCCAGCAGCGAAACGACAGGGGCCGGGTACGAGCAGTACTTC. Translation gives CASSETTGAGYEQYF.

The chain is built from TRBV10-3 and TRBJ2-7; D possibly corresponds to TRBD2 (7 bases). CDR1 is ENHRY and CDR2 is SYGVKD in the germline V gene. The V gene lost 8 bases and the J gene lost 0 bases, with 17 bases spanning the gap. CDR3 length: 15 amino acids. This CDR3 is CAIGGAGATSYEQYF. The CDR3 nucleotides are TGTGCCATCGGAGGGGCGGGGGCCACCTCCTACGAGCAGTACTTC.

J is TRBJ2-2 and V is TRBV5-1; 7 bases map to TRBD1. CDR1 is SGHRS and CDR2 is YFSETQ in the germline V gene. The length of the CDR3 is 14 residues. The V segment lost 2 bases and the J segment 4 bases; nucleotides outside the gene matches: 2. CDR3 nucleotides: TGCGCCAGCAGCTTAGGGGGCGGCACCGGGGAGCTGTTTTTT. This encodes CASSLGGGTGELFF.

The rearrangement links TRBV7-7 to TRBJ2-2; D not certain. V was pared by 5 bases and J by 4 bases, with 8 bases between. CDR3 size: 13 residues. The germline gives CDR1 SSHAT, CDR2 FNYEAQ (reference sequence). The CDR3, as DNA: TGTGCCAGCAGCGTCTCGGGCACCGGGGAGCTGTTTTTT. Amino acid sequence: CASSVSGTGELFF. The whole variable domain, remainder taken from reference TRBV7-7 and TRBJ2-2, is GAGVSQSPRYKVTKRGQDVTLRCDPISSHATLYWYQQALGQGPEFLTYFNYEAQPDKSGLPSDRFSAERPEGSISTLTIQRTEQRDSAMYRCASSVSGTGELFFGEGSRLTVL.

This clone was seen just once. The rearrangement links TRBV7-2 to TRBJ2-1, with D possibly matching TRBD2 (5 bases). Germline CDR1 SGHTA, CDR2 FQGNSA. V gave up 6 bases and J gave up 9 bases, with 18 bases separating them. The CDR3 spans 14 residues. The DNA for the CDR3 is TGTGCCAGCAGTTTCTTCGGTCGGGGTGCTGAGCAGTTCTTC. It codes for CASSFFGRGAEQFF.

This clone was recorded once. The chain has TRBV4-2 and TRBJ2-7; a weak D match, TRBD2 (5 bases). This CDR3 comprises 15 residues. CDR1 is LGHNA and CDR2 is YNFKEQ in the germline V gene. Trimming removed 0 bases from V and 2 bases from J, with 11 bases in between. DNA of the CDR3: TGTGCCAGCAGCCAAGACCATCCCGGGGCCTACGAGCAGTACTTC. It codes for CASSQDHPGAYEQYF.

The genes are TRBV4-1 and TRBJ1-1; the D gene is possibly TRBD1 (5 bases). The germline V and J ends were trimmed by 1 base and 1 base, with 10 bases remaining between them. This CDR3 contains 15 residues. The germline V gene encodes CDR1 MGHRA and CDR2 YSYEKL. The CDR3, as DNA: TGCGCCAGCAGCCAAGTGCAGGACAAGAACACTGAAGCTTTCTTT. Translating gives CASSQVQDKNTEAFF.